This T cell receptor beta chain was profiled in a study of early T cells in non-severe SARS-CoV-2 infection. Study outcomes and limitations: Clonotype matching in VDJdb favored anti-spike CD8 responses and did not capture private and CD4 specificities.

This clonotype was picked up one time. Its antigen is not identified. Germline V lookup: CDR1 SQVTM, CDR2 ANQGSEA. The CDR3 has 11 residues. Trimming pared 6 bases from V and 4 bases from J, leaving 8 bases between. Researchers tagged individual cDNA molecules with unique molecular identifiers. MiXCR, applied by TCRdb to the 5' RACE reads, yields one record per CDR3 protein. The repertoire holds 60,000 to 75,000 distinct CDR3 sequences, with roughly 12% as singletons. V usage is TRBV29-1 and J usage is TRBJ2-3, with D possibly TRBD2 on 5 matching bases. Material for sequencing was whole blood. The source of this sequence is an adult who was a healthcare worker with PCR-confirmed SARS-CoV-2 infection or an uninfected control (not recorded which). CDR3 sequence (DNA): TGCAGCGTCGGAGGTGCAGATACGCAGTATTTT. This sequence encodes CSVGGADTQYF.